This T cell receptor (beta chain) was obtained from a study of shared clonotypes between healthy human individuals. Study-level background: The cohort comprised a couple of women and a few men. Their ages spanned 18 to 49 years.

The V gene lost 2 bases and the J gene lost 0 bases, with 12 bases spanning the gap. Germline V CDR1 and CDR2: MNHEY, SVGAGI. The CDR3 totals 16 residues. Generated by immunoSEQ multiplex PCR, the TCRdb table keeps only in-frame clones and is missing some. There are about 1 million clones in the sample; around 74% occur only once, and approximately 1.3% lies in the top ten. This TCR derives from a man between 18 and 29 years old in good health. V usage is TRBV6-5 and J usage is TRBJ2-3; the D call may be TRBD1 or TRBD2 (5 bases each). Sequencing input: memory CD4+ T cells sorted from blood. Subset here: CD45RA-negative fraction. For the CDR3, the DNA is TGTGCCAGCAGTTACGGGGGTCGCTCCAGCACAGATACGCAGTATTTT. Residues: CASSYGGRSSTDTQYF.